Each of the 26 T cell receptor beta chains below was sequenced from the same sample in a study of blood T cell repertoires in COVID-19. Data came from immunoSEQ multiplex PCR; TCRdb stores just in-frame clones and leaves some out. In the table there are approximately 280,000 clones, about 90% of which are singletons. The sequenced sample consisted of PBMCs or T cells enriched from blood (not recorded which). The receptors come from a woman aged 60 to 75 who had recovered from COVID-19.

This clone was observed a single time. The CDR3 here is CASSELGRGNGYTF. In DNA form, the CDR3 reads TGTGCCAGCAGTGAATTGGGTAGGGGGAATGGCTACACCTTC. The chain couples TRBV6-1 to TRBJ1-2, with D maybe TRBD1 (6 bases). Trimming left V 2 bases short and J 6 bases short, with 13 bases between. The CDR3 extends over 14 amino acids. Germline lookup yields CDR1 MNHNS and CDR2 SASEGT.

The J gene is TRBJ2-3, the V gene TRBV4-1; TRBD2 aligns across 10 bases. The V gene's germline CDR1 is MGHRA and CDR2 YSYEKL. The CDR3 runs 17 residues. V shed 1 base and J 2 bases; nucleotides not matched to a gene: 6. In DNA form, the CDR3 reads TGCGCCAGCAGCCAAGGGAATAGCGGGGGGTTCACAGATACGCAGTATTTT. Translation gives CASSQGNSGGFTDTQYF.

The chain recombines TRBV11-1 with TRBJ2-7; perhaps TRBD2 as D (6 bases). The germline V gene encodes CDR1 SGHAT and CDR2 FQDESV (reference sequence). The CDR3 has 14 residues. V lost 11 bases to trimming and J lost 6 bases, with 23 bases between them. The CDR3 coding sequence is TGTGCCTCAGATAGCACCCCTGCGGGGATCGAGCAGTACTTC. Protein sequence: CASDSTPAGIEQYF.

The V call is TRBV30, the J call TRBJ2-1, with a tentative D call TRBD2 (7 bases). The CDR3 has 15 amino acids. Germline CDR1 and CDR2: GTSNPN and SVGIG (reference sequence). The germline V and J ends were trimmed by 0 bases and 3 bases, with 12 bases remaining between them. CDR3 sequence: CAWSVEGGVYNEQFF. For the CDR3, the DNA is TGTGCCTGGAGTGTAGAGGGGGGGGTCTACAATGAGCAGTTCTTC. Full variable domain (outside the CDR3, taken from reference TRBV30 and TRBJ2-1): SQTIHQWPATLVQPVGSPLSLECTVEGTSNPNLYWYRQAAGRGLQLLFYSVGIGQISSEVPQNLSASRPQDRQFILSSKKLLLSDSGFYLCAWSVEGGVYNEQFFGPGTRLTVL.

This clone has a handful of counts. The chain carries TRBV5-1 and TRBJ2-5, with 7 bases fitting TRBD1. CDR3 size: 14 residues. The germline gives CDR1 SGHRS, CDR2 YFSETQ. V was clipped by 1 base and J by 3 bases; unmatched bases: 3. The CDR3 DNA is TGCGCCAGCAGCTTGCAGGGGGTGGAAGAGACCCAGTACTTC. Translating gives CASSLQGVEETQYF.

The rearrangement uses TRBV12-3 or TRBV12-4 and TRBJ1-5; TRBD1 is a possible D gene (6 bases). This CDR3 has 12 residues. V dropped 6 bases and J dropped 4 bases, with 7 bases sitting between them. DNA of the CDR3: TGTGCCAGCAGAAGGGGGAATCAGCCCCAGCATTTT. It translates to CASRRGNQPQHF.

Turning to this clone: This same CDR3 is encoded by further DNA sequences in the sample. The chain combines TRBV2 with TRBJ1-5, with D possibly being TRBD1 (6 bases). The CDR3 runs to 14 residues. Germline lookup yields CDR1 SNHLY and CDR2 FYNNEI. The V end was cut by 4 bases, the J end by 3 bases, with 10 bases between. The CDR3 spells CASSVDSSNQPQHF. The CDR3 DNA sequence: TGTGCCAGCAGTGTGGACAGTTCCAATCAGCCCCAGCATTTT.

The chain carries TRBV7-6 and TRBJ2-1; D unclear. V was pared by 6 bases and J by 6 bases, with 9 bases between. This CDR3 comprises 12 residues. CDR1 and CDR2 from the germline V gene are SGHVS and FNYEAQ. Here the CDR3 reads CASRQNSNEQFF. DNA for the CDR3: TGTGCCAGCAGACAGAACAGCAATGAGCAGTTCTTC.

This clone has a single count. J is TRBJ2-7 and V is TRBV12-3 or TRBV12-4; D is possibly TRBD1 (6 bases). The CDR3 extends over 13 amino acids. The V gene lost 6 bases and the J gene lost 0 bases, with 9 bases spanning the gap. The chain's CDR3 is CASSQGHSYEQYF. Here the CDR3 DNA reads TGTGCCAGCAGCCAGGGGCACTCCTACGAGCAGTACTTC.

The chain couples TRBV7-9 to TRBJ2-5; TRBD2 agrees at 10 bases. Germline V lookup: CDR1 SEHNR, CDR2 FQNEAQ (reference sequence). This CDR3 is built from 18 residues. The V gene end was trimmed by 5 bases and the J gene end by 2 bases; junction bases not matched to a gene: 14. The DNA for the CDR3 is TGTGCCAGCAGCCCAACTAGCGGGGCACCCAACACACAAGAGACCCAGTACTTC. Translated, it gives CASSPTSGAPNTQETQYF.

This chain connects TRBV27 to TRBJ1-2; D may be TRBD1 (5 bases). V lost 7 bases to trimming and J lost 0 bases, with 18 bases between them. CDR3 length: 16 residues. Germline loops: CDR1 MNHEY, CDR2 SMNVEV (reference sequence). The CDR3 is CASTPAGRGANYGYTF. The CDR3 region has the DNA TGTGCCAGCACTCCAGCAGGGCGGGGAGCTAACTATGGCTACACCTTC.

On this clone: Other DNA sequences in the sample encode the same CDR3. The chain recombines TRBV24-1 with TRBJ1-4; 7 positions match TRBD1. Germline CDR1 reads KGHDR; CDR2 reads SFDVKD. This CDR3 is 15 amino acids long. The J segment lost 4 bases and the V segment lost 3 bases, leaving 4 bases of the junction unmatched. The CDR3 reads CATSDPGTDNEKLFF. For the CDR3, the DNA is TGTGCCACCAGTGATCCCGGGACAGATAATGAAAAACTGTTTTTT.

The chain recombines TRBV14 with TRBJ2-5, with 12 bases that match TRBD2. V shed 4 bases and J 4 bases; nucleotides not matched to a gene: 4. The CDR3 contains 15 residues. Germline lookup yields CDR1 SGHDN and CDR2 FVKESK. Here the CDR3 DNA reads TGTGCCAGCAGCCGCGAGACTAGCGGGAGAGAGACCCAGTACTTC. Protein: CASSRETSGRETQYF.

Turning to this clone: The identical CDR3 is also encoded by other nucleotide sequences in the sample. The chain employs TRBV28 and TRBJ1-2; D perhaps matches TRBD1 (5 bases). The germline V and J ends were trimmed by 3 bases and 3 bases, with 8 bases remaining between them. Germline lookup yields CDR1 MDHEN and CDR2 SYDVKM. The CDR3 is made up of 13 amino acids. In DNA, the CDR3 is TGTGCCAGCAGTTTGGGGGGATACTATGGCTACACCTTC. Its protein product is CASSLGGYYGYTF.

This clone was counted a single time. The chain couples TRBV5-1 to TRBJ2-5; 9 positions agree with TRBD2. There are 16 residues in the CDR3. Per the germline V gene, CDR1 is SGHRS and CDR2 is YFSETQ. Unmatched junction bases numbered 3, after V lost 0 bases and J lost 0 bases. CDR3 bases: TGCGCCAGCAGCTTGGTGTCTAGCGGGGACCAAGAGACCCAGTACTTC. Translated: CASSLVSSGDQETQYF.

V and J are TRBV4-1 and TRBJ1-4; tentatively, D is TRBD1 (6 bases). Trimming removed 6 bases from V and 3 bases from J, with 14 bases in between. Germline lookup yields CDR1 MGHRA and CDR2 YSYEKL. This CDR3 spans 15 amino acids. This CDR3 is CASRIGGRANEKLFF. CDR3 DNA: TGCGCCAGCAGAATCGGGGGGCGGGCTAATGAAAAACTGTTTTTT.

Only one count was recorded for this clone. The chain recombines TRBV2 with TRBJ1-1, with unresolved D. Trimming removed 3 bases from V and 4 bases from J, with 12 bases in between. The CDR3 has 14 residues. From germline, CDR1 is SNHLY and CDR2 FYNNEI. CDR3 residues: CASSEEGWGTEAFF. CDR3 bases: TGTGCCAGCAGTGAGGAGGGTTGGGGCACTGAAGCTTTCTTT.

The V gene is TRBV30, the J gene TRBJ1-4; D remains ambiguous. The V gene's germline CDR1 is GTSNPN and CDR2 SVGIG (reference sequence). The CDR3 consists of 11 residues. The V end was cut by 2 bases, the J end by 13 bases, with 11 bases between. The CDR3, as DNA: TGTGCCTGGAGTATGTGGGAGAGACTGTTTTTT. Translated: CAWSMWERLFF.

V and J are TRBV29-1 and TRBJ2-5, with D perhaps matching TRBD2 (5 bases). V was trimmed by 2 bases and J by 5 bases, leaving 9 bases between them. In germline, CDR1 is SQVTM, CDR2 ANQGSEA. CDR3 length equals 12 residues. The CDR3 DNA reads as TGCAGCGTTGAACGGGGTGGGGAGACCCAGTACTTC. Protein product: CSVERGGETQYF.

This CDR3 is CASSPAGTGPNTEAFF. CDR3 nucleotide sequence: TGTGCCAGCTCACCGGCCGGGACAGGACCGAACACTGAAGCTTTCTTT. The chain joins TRBV18 to TRBJ1-1, with TRBD1 identical over 8 bases. Germline V gene sequence: CDR1 KGHSH, CDR2 LQKENI. The CDR3 loop spans 16 amino acids. J was trimmed by 1 base and V by 3 bases; bases with no gene match: 7.

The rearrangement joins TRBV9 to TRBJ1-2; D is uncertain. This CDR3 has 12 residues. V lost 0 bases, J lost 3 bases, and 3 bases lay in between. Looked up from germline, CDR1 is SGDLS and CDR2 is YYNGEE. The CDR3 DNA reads TGTGCCAGCAGCGTAGACTACTATGGCTACACCTTC. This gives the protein CASSVDYYGYTF.

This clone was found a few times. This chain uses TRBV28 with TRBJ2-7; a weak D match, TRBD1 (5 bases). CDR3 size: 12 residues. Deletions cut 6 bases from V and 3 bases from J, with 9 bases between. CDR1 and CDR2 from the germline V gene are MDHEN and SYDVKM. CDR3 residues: CASRGRIYEQYF. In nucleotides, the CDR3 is TGTGCCAGCAGGGGGCGCATCTACGAGCAGTACTTC.

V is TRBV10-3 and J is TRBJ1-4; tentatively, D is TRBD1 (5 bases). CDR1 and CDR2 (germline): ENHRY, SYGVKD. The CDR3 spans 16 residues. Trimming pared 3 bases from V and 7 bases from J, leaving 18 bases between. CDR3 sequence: CAISDPTQGLGEKLFF. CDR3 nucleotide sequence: TGTGCCATCAGTGACCCTACGCAGGGCCTCGGTGAAAAACTGTTTTTT.

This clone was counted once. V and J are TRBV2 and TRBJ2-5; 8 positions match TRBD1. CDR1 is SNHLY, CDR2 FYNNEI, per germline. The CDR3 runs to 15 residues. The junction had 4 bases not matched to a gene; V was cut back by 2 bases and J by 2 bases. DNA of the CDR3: TGTGCCAGCAGTGAACAGGGGGCAGGACAAGAGACCCAGTACTTC. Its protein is CASSEQGAGQETQYF.

The CDR3 DNA sequence: TGTGCCAGCAGCCAAGATGTGGAGGGCAATGAGCAGTTCTTC. This gives the protein CASSQDVEGNEQFF. The chain recombines TRBV4-2 with TRBJ2-1, with a weak D call TRBD2 (6 bases). Trimming removed 0 bases from V and 6 bases from J, with 9 bases in between. Germline lookup yields CDR1 LGHNA and CDR2 YNFKEQ. The CDR3 loop spans 14 amino acids.

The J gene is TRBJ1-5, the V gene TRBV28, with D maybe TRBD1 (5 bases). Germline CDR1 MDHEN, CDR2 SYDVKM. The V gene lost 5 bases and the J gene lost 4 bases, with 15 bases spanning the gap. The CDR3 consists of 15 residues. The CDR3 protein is CASSPAGRLNQPQHF. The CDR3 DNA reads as TGTGCCAGCAGTCCGGCGGGGCGCTTGAATCAGCCCCAGCATTTT.